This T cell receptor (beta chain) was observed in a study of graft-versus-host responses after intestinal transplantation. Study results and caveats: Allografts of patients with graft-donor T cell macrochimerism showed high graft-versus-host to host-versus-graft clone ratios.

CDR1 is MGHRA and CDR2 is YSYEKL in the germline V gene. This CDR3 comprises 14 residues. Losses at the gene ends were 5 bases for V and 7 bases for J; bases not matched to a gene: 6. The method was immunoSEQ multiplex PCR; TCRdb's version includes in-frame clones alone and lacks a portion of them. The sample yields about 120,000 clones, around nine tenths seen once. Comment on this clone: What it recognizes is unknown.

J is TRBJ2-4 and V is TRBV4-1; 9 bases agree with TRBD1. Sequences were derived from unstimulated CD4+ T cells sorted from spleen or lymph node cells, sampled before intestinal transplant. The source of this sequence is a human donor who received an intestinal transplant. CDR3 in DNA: TGCGCCAGCAGCGCCCTACAGGGGGCGAACATTCAGTACTTC. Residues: CASSALQGANIQYF.